These 9 T cell receptor beta chains came from one sample sequenced in a study of post-analysis software for immune sequencing data. Whole-study results and caveats: Five or six TRBV segments, TRBV5-6, TRBV5-1 and TRBV20-1 among them, were found more frequent in patients than controls.

Researchers reported that TCR beta cDNA libraries carried unique molecular identifiers. One entry per CDR3 protein results from TCRdb running MiXCR on the PCR reads. The sample comprises hundreds of thousands of distinct CDR3 sequences, just under 30% of which are singletons, and around 0.56% rests with the top ten. Their specific antigens are unknown. What was sequenced was blood. The receptors originated from a girl aged 5-17 years with multiple sclerosis.

This clonotype was seen a handful of times. The rearrangement joins TRBV9 to TRBJ2-1; 15 nucleotides line up with TRBD2. From germline, CDR1 is SGDLS and CDR2 YYNGEE. Germline trimming cut 3 bases from V and 1 base from J; bases unmatched to any gene: 5. The CDR3 length is 18 residues. CDR3: CASSEPGLAGGSYNEQFF. As DNA, the CDR3 is TGTGCCAGCAGCGAACCGGGACTAGCGGGAGGATCCTACAATGAGCAGTTCTTC.

This clonotype was seen more than once but under ten times. The chain couples TRBV5-1 to TRBJ2-7; 9 bases are a match to TRBD2. CDR1 SGHRS and CDR2 YFSETQ come from the germline V gene. The CDR3 contains 13 residues. V dropped 4 bases and J dropped 4; count of bases not matched to a gene: 3. The CDR3 protein is CASSRTSAYEQYF. DNA of the CDR3: TGCGCCAGCAGCCGGACTAGCGCTTACGAGCAGTACTTC.

This clonotype was observed a few times. The chain carries TRBV5-1 and TRBJ2-1, with no clear D. CDR1 and CDR2 from the germline V gene are SGHRS and YFSETQ. The CDR3 has 17 residues. Deletions cut 1 base from V and 2 bases from J, with 16 bases between. The CDR3 region has the DNA TGCGCCAGCAGCTTGAATGGGCATCTAATCCCCTACAATGAGCAGTTCTTC. This gives the protein CASSLNGHLIPYNEQFF.

The genes are TRBV3-1 and TRBJ2-1; 8 bases agree with TRBD2. Unmatched junction bases numbered 5, after V lost 2 bases and J lost 5 bases. The CDR3 consists of 15 residues. Germline V gene data show CDR1 as LGHDT and CDR2 as YNNKEL (reference sequence). The CDR3 protein is CASSQLRGGHNEQFF. Here the CDR3 DNA reads TGTGCCAGCAGCCAACTGCGCGGGGGGCACAATGAGCAGTTCTTC.

The chain employs TRBV6-6 and TRBJ1-5; the D gene is possibly TRBD1 (6 bases). Per germline, CDR1 MNHNY and CDR2 SVGAGI (reference sequence). The CDR3 spans 14 residues. V was pared by 7 bases and J by 6 bases, with 16 bases between. CDR3 protein: CASTWGANGQPQHF. The CDR3 DNA reads as TGTGCCAGCACTTGGGGGGCGAACGGTCAGCCCCAGCATTTT.

The V gene is TRBV12-3 or TRBV12-4, the J gene TRBJ2-1, with 9 nucleotides matching TRBD2. CDR3 size: 14 residues. The ends lost 5 bases at V and 5 bases at J; junction bases unmatched: 4. The CDR3, as DNA: TGTGCCAGCAGTAGGACTAGCGCCCACAATGAGCAGTTCTTC. Protein: CASSRTSAHNEQFF.

The genes are TRBV3-1 and TRBJ2-1, with D perhaps matching TRBD2 (7 bases). V was pared by 0 bases and J by 4 bases, with 13 bases between. The V gene's germline CDR1 is LGHDT and CDR2 YNNKEL (reference sequence). This CDR3 is 16 amino acids long. The CDR3 sequence: CASSQDGKGGYNEQFF. CDR3 nucleotide sequence: TGTGCCAGCAGCCAAGATGGGAAGGGGGGGTACAATGAGCAGTTCTTC.

CDR3 protein: CSAVDRAAFF. The CDR3 nucleotides are TGCAGTGCCGTCGACAGAGCCGCTTTCTTT. The J gene is TRBJ1-1, the V gene TRBV20-1; D might be TRBD1 (5 bases). Trimming took 6 bases from V and 11 from J, leaving 13 bases between them. From germline, CDR1 is DFQATT and CDR2 SNEGSKA (reference sequence). The length of the CDR3 is 10 residues.

There are a few counts of this clonotype. The CDR3 nucleotides are TGCAGTGCTGATCCAGGGACGGGATCCTACGAGCAGTACTTC. Protein sequence: CSADPGTGSYEQYF. The V gene is TRBV20-1, the J gene TRBJ2-7; tentatively, D is TRBD1 or TRBD2 (5 bases each). V lost 5 bases and J 1 base, leaving 15 bases between the germline ends. Germline V gene sequence: CDR1 DFQATT, CDR2 SNEGSKA (reference sequence). The CDR3 extends over 14 amino acids.